The rows below give T cell receptor beta chains drawn from one sample of a study of cytomegalovirus exposure and HLA in healthy donors. Libraries were prepared by immunoSEQ multiplex PCR; TCRdb keeps only in-frame clonotypes and omits some of them. The table lists about 160,000 clones, approximately 88% of them singletons. The sequenced sample was PBMCs. Receptor source: a man younger than 40 in good health and CMV-seronegative. CDR3s include the opening cysteine and the closing phenylalanine or tryptophan. Each record gives: D gene, clone size, J gene, V gene, CDR3 DNA, CDR3 protein. D genes are given only for firm matches. Clone size is not always given. Where it is, it says once, few, many or a class for expanded clones.

D gene: TRBD1; clone size: NA; J gene: TRBJ1-3; V gene: TRBV19; CDR3 DNA: TGTGCCAGTAGTGACAGGGGGCGACGGGGTCGGTGGTCTGGAAACACCATATATTTT; CDR3 protein: CASSDRGRRGRWSGNTIYF
D gene: TRBD2; clone size: NA; J gene: TRBJ2-5; V gene: TRBV13; CDR3 DNA: TGTGCCAGCAGCCGGGGGGGGGAACCTATGGAGACCCAGTACTTC; CDR3 protein: CASSRGGEPMETQYF
D gene: NA; clone size: NA; J gene: TRBJ2-7; V gene: TRBV5-1; CDR3 DNA: TGCGCCAGCAGGGAGGGGTTAAGCGAGCAGTACTTC; CDR3 protein: CASREGLSEQYF
D gene: NA; clone size: NA; J gene: TRBJ2-5; V gene: TRBV28; CDR3 DNA: TGTGCCAGCACGGGGGGCAGGCAGCGGCAAGAGACCCAGTACTTC; CDR3 protein: CASTGGRQRQETQYF
D gene: NA; clone size: NA; J gene: TRBJ1-4; V gene: TRBV7-9; CDR3 DNA: TGTGCCAGCAGCCTCGGACAGAATGAAAAACTGTTTTTT; CDR3 protein: CASSLGQNEKLFF
D gene: TRBD2; clone size: few; J gene: TRBJ2-3; V gene: TRBV7-2; CDR3 DNA: TGTGCCAGCAGCTTAGTCAGCGGGGGGCAGTATTTT; CDR3 protein: CASSLVSGGQYF
D gene: NA; clone size: NA; J gene: TRBJ2-5; V gene: TRBV7-9; CDR3 DNA: TGTGCCAGCAGCAACCAGGGGAGAGAGACCCAGTACTTC; CDR3 protein: CASSNQGRETQYF
D gene: NA; clone size: NA; J gene: TRBJ2-7; V gene: TRBV5-4; CDR3 DNA: TGTGCCAGCAGCTTGGCCGGGGGGCTATTTGACGAGCAGTACTTC; CDR3 protein: CASSLAGGLFDEQYF
D gene: TRBD1; clone size: NA; J gene: TRBJ1-2; V gene: TRBV7-9; CDR3 DNA: TGTGCCAGCAGCTTAACTGGGAGACAGGGTGACTATGGCTACACCTTC; CDR3 protein: CASSLTGRQGDYGYTF
D gene: TRBD1; clone size: once; J gene: TRBJ2-7; V gene: TRBV27; CDR3 DNA: TGTGCCAGCAGTCAACGACAGGGCCCCTACGAGCAGTACTTC; CDR3 protein: CASSQRQGPYEQYF
D gene: NA; clone size: NA; J gene: TRBJ2-7; V gene: TRBV19; CDR3 DNA: TGTGCCAGTAGTATAGCTACGGGTGGCGAGCAGTACTTC; CDR3 protein: CASSIATGGEQYF
D gene: TRBD2; clone size: NA; J gene: TRBJ2-1; V gene: TRBV10-3; CDR3 DNA: TGTGCCATCAGTGGGGGACTAGCGGGGGGCTACAATGAGCAGTTCTTC; CDR3 protein: CAISGGLAGGYNEQFF
D gene: NA; clone size: NA; J gene: TRBJ2-7; V gene: TRBV5-4; CDR3 DNA: TGTGCCAGCAGCTTGCCAGGGATCCACGAGCAGTACTTC; CDR3 protein: CASSLPGIHEQYF
D gene: NA; clone size: NA; J gene: TRBJ2-1; V gene: TRBV9; CDR3 DNA: TGTGCCAGCAGCGTGGACAGATACAATGAGCAGTTCTTC; CDR3 protein: CASSVDRYNEQFF
D gene: TRBD2; clone size: NA; J gene: TRBJ2-1; V gene: TRBV11-3; CDR3 DNA: TGTGCCAGCAGGGCGGGGACTAGCGCCTACAATGAGCAGTTCTTC; CDR3 protein: CASRAGTSAYNEQFF
D gene: TRBD2; clone size: NA; J gene: TRBJ2-1; V gene: TRBV7-9; CDR3 DNA: TGTGCCAGCAGCCGGACTAGCGGGGAACTCTACAATGAGCAGTTCTTC; CDR3 protein: CASSRTSGELYNEQFF
D gene: NA; clone size: NA; J gene: TRBJ2-1; V gene: TRBV15; CDR3 DNA: TGTGCCACCAGCAGAGGTTTACAGGGGGAGGGTGAGCAGTTCTTC; CDR3 protein: CATSRGLQGEGEQFF
D gene: NA; clone size: once; J gene: TRBJ1-1; V gene: TRBV15; CDR3 DNA: TGTGCCACCAGCAGAGATCCTCGGCAGGGTGAAGCTTTCTTT; CDR3 protein: CATSRDPRQGEAFF
D gene: NA; clone size: NA; J gene: TRBJ2-7; V gene: TRBV30; CDR3 DNA: TGTGCCTGGAGTGTGGAGGCCCCCCCCTATGGGCAGTACTTC; CDR3 protein: CAWSVEAPPYGQYF
D gene: NA; clone size: once; J gene: TRBJ2-2; V gene: TRBV19; CDR3 DNA: TGTGCCAGTAGTCCGCGGACCCCCGGGGTGGGGGAGCTGTTTTTT; CDR3 protein: CASSPRTPGVGELFF